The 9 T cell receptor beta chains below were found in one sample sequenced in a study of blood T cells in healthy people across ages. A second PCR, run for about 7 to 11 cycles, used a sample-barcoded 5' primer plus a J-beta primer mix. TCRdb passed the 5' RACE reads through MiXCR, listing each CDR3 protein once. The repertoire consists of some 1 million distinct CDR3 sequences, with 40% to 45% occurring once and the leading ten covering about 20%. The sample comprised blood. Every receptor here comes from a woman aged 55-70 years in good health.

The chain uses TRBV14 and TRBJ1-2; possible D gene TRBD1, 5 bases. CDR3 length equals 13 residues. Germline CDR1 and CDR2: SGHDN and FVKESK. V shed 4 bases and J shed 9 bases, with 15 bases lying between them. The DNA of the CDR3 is TGTGCCAGCAGCCCCCGTAGGGGATCACGCTACACCTTC. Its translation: CASSPRRGSRYTF.

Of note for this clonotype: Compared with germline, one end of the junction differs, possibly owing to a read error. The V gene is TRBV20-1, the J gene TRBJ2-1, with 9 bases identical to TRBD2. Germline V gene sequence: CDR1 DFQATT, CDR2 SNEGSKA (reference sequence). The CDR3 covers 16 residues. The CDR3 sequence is CSTRGAGLAVNDEQFF. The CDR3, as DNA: TGCAGTACTAGAGGGGCGGGACTAGCAGTTAACGATGAGCAGTTCTTC.

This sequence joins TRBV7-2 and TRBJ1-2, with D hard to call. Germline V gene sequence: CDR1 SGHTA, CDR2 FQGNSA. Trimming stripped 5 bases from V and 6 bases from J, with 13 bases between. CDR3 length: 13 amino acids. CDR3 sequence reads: CASSLTIRDGYTF. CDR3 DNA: TGTGCCAGCAGCCTTACCATAAGGGATGGCTACACCTTC.

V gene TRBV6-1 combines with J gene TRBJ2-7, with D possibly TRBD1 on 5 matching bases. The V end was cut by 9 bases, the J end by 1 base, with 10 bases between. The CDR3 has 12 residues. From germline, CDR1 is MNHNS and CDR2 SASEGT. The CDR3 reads CASARASYEQYF. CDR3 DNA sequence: TGTGCCAGTGCCAGGGCATCCTACGAGCAGTACTTC.

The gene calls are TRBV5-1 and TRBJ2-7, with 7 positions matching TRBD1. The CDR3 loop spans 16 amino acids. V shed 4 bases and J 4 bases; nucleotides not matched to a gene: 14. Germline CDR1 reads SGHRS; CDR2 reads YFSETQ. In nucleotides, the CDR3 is TGCGCCAGCAGCGTCATTCCCCAACAGGGGATATACGAGCAGTACTTC. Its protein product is CASSVIPQQGIYEQYF.

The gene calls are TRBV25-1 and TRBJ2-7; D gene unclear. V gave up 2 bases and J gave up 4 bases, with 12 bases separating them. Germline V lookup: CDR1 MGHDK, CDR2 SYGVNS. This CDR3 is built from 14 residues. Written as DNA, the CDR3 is TGTGCCAGCAGTGAAGTGGGGTTCAAGTACGAGCAGTACTTC. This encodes CASSEVGFKYEQYF.

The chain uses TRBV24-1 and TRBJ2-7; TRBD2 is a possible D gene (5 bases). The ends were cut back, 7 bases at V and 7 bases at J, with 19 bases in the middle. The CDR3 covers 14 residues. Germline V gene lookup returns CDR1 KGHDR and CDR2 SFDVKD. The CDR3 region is CATRSGDNYNEQYF. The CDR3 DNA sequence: TGTGCCACCAGAAGCGGAGACAACTACAATGAGCAGTACTTC.

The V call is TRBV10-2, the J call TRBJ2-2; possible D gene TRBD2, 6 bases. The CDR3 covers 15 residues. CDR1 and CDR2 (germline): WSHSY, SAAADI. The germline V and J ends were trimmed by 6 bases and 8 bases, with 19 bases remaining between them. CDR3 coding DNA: TGCGCCAGCAGGCGATTAGCGGAAGTGGCGGGGGAGCTGTTTTTT. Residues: CASRRLAEVAGELFF.

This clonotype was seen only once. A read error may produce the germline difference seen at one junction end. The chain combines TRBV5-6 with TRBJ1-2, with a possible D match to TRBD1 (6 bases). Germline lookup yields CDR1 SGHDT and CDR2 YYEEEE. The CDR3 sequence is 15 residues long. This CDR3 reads CVSSLVQGGGYGYTF. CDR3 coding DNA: TGTGTCAGCAGCTTGGTACAGGGAGGCGGCTATGGCTACACCTTC.